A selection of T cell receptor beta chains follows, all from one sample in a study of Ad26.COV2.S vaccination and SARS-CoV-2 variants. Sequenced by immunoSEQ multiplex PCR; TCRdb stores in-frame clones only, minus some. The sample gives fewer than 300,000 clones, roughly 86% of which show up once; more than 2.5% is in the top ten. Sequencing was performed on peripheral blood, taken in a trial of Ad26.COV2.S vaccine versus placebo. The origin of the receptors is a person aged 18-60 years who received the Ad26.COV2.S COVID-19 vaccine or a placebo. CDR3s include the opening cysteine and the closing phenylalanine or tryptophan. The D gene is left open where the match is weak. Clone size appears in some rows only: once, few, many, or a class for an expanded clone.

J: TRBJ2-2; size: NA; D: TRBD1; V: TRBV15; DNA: TGTGCCACCAGCAGAGAAAGGACAGGGGCCAGCGGGGAGCTGTTTTTT; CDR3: CATSRERTGASGELFF
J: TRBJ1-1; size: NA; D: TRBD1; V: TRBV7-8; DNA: TGTGCCAGCAGCTTAGTGGGACAGGGCCTGACTGAAGCTTTCTTT; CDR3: CASSLVGQGLTEAFF
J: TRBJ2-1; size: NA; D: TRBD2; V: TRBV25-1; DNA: TGTGCCAGCAGTGAAGCGGGGGGTACAAGGCCCCAGTTCTTC; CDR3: CASSEAGGTRPQFF
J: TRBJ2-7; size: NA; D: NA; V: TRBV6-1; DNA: TGTGCCAGCACCTGGTGGCAGGGGTCCTACGAGCAGTACTTC; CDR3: CASTWWQGSYEQYF
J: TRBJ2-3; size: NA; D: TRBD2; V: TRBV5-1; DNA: TGCGCCAGCAGCCTGGGACTAGCGGGAGTGAGGACAGATACGCAGTATTTT; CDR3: CASSLGLAGVRTDTQYF
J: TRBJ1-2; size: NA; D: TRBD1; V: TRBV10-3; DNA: TGTGCCATCAGCGGGACAGGGACCTATGGCTACACCTTC; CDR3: CAISGTGTYGYTF
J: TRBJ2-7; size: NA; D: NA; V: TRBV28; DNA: TGTGCCAGCAGTCTAACTCGCGAGCAGTACTTC; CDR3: CASSLTREQYF
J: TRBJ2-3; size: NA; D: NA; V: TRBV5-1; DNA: TGCGCCAGCAGCTTGGGCCTGCCCGCGGGAGATACGCAGTATTTT; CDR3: CASSLGLPAGDTQYF
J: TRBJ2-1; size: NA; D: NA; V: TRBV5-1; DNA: TGCGCCAGCATCTTAAACAATGAGCAGTTCTTC; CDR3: CASILNNEQFF
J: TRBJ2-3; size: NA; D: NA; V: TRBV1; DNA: TGCACCAGCAGCCAAGGACGGGAGAGAACAGATACGCAGTATTTT; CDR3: CTSSQGRERTDTQYF
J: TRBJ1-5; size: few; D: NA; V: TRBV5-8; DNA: TGTGCCAGCAGCCCGGTAGTCCAGGGGCACCCCTCGAGCAATCAGCCCCAGCATTTT; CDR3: CASSPVVQGHPSSNQPQHF
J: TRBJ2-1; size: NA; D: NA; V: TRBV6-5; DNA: TGTGCCAGCAGTTCTCAGGTGTTCTCCTACAATGAGCAGTTCTTC; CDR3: CASSSQVFSYNEQFF
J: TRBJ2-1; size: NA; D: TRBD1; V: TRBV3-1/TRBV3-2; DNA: TGTGCCAGCAGGCGGACGGGACAGGGATACAATGAGCAGTTCTTC; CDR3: CASRRTGQGYNEQFF
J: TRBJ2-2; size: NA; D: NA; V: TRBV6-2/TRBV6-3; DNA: TGTGCCAGCAGTGGGGACACTACGTCCGGGGAGCTGTTTTTT; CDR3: CASSGDTTSGELFF
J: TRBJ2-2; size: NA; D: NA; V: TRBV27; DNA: TGTGCCAGCAGTCCAAAGAACACCGGGGAGCTGTTTTTT; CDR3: CASSPKNTGELFF
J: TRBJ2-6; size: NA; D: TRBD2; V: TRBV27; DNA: TGTGCCAGCAGTGGACTAGCGGGGACCCCCTCTGGGGCCAACGTCCTGACTTTC; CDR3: CASSGLAGTPSGANVLTF
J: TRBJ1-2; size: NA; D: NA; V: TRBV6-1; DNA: TGTGCCAGCAGTGAAATACAGGATGGCTACACCTTC; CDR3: CASSEIQDGYTF
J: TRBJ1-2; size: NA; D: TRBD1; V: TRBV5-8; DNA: TGTGCCAGCAGCCCGCCCGGACAGGAATCTAACTATGGCTACACCTTC; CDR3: CASSPPGQESNYGYTF
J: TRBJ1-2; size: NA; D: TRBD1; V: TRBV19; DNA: TGTGCCAGTGGGGGGGGGCTGGGACAGAGAAATTATGGCTACACCTTC; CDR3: CASGGGLGQRNYGYTF
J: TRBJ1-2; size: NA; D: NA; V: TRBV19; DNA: TGTGCCACATCATTGGCGGCTATTCGGGGTGGCTACACCTTC; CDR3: CATSLAAIRGGYTF
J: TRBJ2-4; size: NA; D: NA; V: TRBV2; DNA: TGTGCCAGCAGTGCCGTGTTACAGAACATTCAGTACTTC; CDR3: CASSAVLQNIQYF
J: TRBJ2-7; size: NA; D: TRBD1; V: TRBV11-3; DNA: TGTGCCAGCAGCCCCCGGGTAGGGGGCTTAGACGAGCAGTACTTC; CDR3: CASSPRVGGLDEQYF
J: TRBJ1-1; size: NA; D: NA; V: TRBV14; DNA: TGTGCCAGCAGCTATAGGGGATATGGGACTGAAGCTTTCTTT; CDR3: CASSYRGYGTEAFF
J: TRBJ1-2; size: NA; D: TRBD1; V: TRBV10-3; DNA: TGTGCCATCAGTGAGTCCTTTTTTCAGGGGGCGAACTTCTATGGCTACACCTTC; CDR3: CAISESFFQGANFYGYTF
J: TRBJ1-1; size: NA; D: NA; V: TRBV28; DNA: TGTGCCAGCAGTTTTAGCCGCGAACAGGGAGTTGGCACTGAAGCTTTCTTT; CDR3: CASSFSREQGVGTEAFF
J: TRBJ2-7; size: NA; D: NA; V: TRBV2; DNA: TGTGCCAGTAGCAGGGGCCTATCCTACGAGCAGTACTTC; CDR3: CASSRGLSYEQYF
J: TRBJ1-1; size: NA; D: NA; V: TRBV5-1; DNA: TGCGCCAGCAGCTTGATCCCCCAAGGGAACACTGAAGCTTTCTTT; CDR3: CASSLIPQGNTEAFF
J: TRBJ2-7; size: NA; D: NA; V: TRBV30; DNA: TGTGCCTGGTTTGGGAACTCCTACGAGCAGTACTTC; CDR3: CAWFGNSYEQYF
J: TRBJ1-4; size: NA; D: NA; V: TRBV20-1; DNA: TGCAGTGCTCCCCTGAGGGAAAAACTGTTTTTT; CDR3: CSAPLREKLFF
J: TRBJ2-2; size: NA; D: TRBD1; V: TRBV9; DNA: TGTGCCAGCAGCCAAGGACAGGGGAGGGCGACCGGGGAGCTGTTTTTT; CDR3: CASSQGQGRATGELFF
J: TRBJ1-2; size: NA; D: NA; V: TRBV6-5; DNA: TGTGCCAGCAGCCTTGGGAGGGCTGGGGTGGTTGGCTACACCTTC; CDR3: CASSLGRAGVVGYTF
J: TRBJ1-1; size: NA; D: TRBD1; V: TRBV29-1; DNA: TGCAGCGGCGTGACAGGGACAAGGGGAGCTTTCTTT; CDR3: CSGVTGTRGAFF
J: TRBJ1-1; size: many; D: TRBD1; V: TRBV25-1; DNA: TGTGCCAGCAGTGACCCTCAGACAGGGGACACTGAAGCTTTCTTT; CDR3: CASSDPQTGDTEAFF
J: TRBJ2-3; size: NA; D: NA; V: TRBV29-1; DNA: TGCAGCGCTTTAGGGGGTACGGGCACAGATACGCAGTATTTT; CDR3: CSALGGTGTDTQYF
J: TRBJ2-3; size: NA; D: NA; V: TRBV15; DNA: TGTGCCACCAGCAGAGATGGCAGGGCTGGGGATACGCAGTATTTT; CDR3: CATSRDGRAGDTQYF
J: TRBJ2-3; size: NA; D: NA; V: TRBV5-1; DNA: TGCGCCAGCAGCCCCTGGAGACAGAACACAGATACGCAGTATTTT; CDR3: CASSPWRQNTDTQYF
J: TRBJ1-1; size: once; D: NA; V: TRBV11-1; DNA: TGTGCCAGCAGCTTTACAGGGAGCACTGAAGCTTTCTTT; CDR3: CASSFTGSTEAFF
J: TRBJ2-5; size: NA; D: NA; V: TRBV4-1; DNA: TGCGCCAGCAGCGCCGGGGGAGCTGAGACCCAGTACTTC; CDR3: CASSAGGAETQYF
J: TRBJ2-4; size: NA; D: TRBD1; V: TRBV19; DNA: TGTGCCAGTAGTATTCCTCCGGGACAGGAGGACTTC; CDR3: CASSIPPGQEDF
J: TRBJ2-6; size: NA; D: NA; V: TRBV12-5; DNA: TGTGCTAGTGGTTTGAATGACTTTTACTCTGGGGCCAACGTCCTGACTTTC; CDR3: CASGLNDFYSGANVLTF
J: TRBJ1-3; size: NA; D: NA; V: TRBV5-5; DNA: TGTGCCAGCAGCTTGGGGCCCGCGGAAAACACCATATATTTT; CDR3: CASSLGPAENTIYF
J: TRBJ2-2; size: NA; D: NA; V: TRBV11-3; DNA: TGTGCCAGCAGCAAGGGCACCGGGGAGCTGTTTTTT; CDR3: CASSKGTGELFF
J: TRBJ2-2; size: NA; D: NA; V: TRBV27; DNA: TGTGCCAGCAGTCCCCGACTAAAAGGGACTGGCGGGGAGCTGTTTTTT; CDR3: CASSPRLKGTGGELFF
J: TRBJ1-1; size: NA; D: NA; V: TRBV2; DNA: TGTGCCAGCAGTGAAGCCCGAGGGGGTGAAGCTTTCTTT; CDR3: CASSEARGGEAFF
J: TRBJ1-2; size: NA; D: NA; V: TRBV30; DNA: TGTGCCTGGAGTGCCGGTCTCAGGTCTTCTTATGGCTACACCTTC; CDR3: CAWSAGLRSSYGYTF
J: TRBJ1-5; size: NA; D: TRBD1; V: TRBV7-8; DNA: TGTGCCAGCAGCTCGGGACAGGTGACTCAGCCCCAGCATTTT; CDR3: CASSSGQVTQPQHF
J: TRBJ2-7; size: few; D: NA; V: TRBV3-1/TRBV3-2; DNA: TGTGCCAGCAGCCAAGATATTACTTTTCAGGGGGAGCAGTACTTC; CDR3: CASSQDITFQGEQYF
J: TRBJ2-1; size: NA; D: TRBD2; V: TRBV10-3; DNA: TGTGCCATCAGTGGGGAGGGTGAGCAGTTCTTC; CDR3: CAISGEGEQFF
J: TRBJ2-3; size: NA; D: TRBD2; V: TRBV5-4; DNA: TGTGCCAGCAGTAGTAGCGGGAGGGCCGGCACAGATACGCAGTATTTT; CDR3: CASSSSGRAGTDTQYF
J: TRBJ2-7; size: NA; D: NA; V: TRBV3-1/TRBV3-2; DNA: TGTGCCAGCAGTCTACAGGTAATCCCCTACGAGCAGTACTTC; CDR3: CASSLQVIPYEQYF
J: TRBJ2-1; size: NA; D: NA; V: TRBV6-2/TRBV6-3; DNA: TGTGCCAGCAGTGGTCCCCTGGGCTACAATGAGCAGTTCTTC; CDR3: CASSGPLGYNEQFF
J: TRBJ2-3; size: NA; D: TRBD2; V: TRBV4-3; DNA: TGCGCCAGCAGCCAACTCCTGGTCCCTAGCGGGGGGGCAGATACGCAGTATTTT; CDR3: CASSQLLVPSGGADTQYF
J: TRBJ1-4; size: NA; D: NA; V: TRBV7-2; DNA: TGTGCCAGCAGCTTCGAGGGGGGGGAAAAACTGTTTTTT; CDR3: CASSFEGGEKLFF
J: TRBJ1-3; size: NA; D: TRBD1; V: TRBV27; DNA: TGTGCCAGCAGCAGGACAGGTTCTGGAAACACCATATATTTT; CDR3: CASSRTGSGNTIYF
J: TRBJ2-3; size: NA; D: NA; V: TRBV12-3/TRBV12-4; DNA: TGTGCCAGCAGTTTAGTTGGCACAGATACGCAGTATTTT; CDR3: CASSLVGTDTQYF
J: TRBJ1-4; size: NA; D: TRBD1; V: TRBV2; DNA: TGTGCCAGCAGTGCAAGGACAGGGGCTGAAAAACTGTTTTTT; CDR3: CASSARTGAEKLFF
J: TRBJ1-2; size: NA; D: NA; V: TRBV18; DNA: TGTGCCAGCTCACCATCCCGCGGGGGATATGGCTACACCTTC; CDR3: CASSPSRGGYGYTF